These 18 T cell receptor beta chains originate from one sample sequenced in a study of blood T cell repertoires in COVID-19. Sequenced by immunoSEQ multiplex PCR; TCRdb stores in-frame clones only, minus some. The sample contains some 88,000 clones, around 79% of which appear only once. Material for sequencing was peripheral blood. Receptor source: a human donor in a cohort sampled during active COVID-19.

The chain combines TRBV15 with TRBJ1-3; perhaps TRBD1 as D (6 bases). Germline CDR1 and CDR2: LNHNV and YYDKDF (reference sequence). The CDR3 is 14 residues long. Deletions cut 5 bases from V and 0 bases from J, with 8 bases between. The CDR3 nucleotides read TGTGCCACCAGCGGGGGCCTCTCTGGAAACACCATATATTTT. This codes for CATSGGLSGNTIYF.

The rearrangement links TRBV5-4 to TRBJ2-2; a possible D gene is TRBD2 (6 bases). Trimming took off 6 bases at V and 0 bases at J, with 15 bases between the two ends. Germline CDR1 SGHNT, CDR2 YYREEE (reference sequence). The CDR3 spans 16 residues. CDR3 DNA sequence: TGTGCCAGCACCGAAGAGGGAGGAACGAACACCGGGGAGCTGTTTTTT. Protein: CASTEEGGTNTGELFF.

V gene TRBV5-5 combines with J gene TRBJ2-3; 9 bases agree with TRBD2. The germline gives CDR1 SGHKS, CDR2 YYEKEE (reference sequence). The trim removed 0 bases at V and 3 bases at J, leaving 11 bases unmatched. This CDR3 contains 18 residues. The CDR3 nucleotides are TGTGCCAGCAGCTTGGATGGCGGGAGGGCCGGTAGAACAGATACGCAGTATTTT. It is translated as CASSLDGGRAGRTDTQYF.

The genes are TRBV4-1 and TRBJ1-5, with D possibly matching TRBD1 (6 bases). V was cut by 5 bases and J by 4 bases, with 12 bases left in between. The length of the CDR3 is 14 residues. The V gene's germline CDR1 is MGHRA and CDR2 YSYEKL. This CDR3 is CASSRQERNQPQHF. In nucleotides, the CDR3 is TGCGCCAGCAGCAGACAGGAGAGAAATCAGCCCCAGCATTTT.

This clone has a single count. V is TRBV29-1 and J is TRBJ2-5, with 8 bases aligning to TRBD1. V lost 4 bases to trimming and J lost 5 bases; unmatched junction nucleotides: 6. Germline-derived CDR1 and CDR2 are SQVTM and ANQGSEA. The CDR3 is 13 amino acids. CDR3 DNA sequence: TGCAGCGTTGGGACAGGGATGGGCGAGACCCAGTACTTC. This translates into CSVGTGMGETQYF. Based on the CDR3 plus reference TRBV29-1 and TRBJ2-5, the full variable domain is SAVISQKPSRDICQRGTSLTIQCQVDSQVTMMFWYRQQPGQSLTLIATANQGSEATYESGFVIDKFPISRPNLTFSTLTVSNMSPEDSSIYLCSVGTGMGETQYFGPGTRLLVL.

The V and J genes are TRBV28 and TRBJ2-7; 11 nucleotides agree with TRBD2. V gave up 6 bases and J gave up 1 base; unmatched junction bases: 14. The CDR3 spans 18 residues. Germline CDR1 MDHEN, CDR2 SYDVKM. The CDR3 DNA follows: TGTGCCAGCAGATTTACCGGGACTAGCGGTCAGGGGTCCTACGAGCAGTACTTC. It codes for CASRFTGTSGQGSYEQYF.

In its sample, this clone was seen a few times. This chain joins TRBV2 and TRBJ1-1, with 12 bases fitting TRBD1. The germline V gene has CDR1 SNHLY and CDR2 FYNNEI. Trimming at V came to 8 bases and at J to 8 bases, leaving 18 bases not matched to a gene. The CDR3 loop spans 17 amino acids. The CDR3 region is CASGYEGDRGRVPEAFF. As DNA, the CDR3 is TGTGCCAGCGGCTACGAAGGGGACAGGGGGCGGGTTCCCGAAGCTTTCTTT.

This clone was seen a handful of times. The CDR3 is CASSLDPRIYRGRTEAFF. CDR3 coding DNA: TGTGCCAGCAGTTTAGACCCACGGATCTACAGGGGGCGTACTGAAGCTTTCTTT. The V and J genes are TRBV27 and TRBJ1-1; TRBD1 matches at 9 bases. The V segment lost 2 bases and the J segment 5 bases; nucleotides outside the gene matches: 15. The CDR3 is 18 amino acids. CDR1 MNHEY and CDR2 SMNVEV come from the germline V gene (reference sequence).

The V and J genes are TRBV5-8 and TRBJ2-5; 8 bases are a match to TRBD1. V was pared by 3 bases and J by 5 bases, with 9 bases of the junction left unmatched. The V gene's germline CDR1 is SGHTS and CDR2 YDEGEE. The CDR3 contains 15 residues. Here the CDR3 reads CASSSQGAGGETQYF. CDR3 DNA: TGTGCCAGCAGCTCCCAGGGGGCTGGAGGGGAGACCCAGTACTTC.

This chain connects TRBV7-3 to TRBJ2-1; D may be TRBD2 (6 bases). Germline CDR1 reads SGHTA; CDR2 reads FQGTGA. This CDR3 has 15 amino acids. The ends were cut back, 1 base at V and 9 bases at J, with 16 bases in the middle. This chain's CDR3 is CASSLRDQRAVEQFF. The CDR3 DNA is TGTGCCAGCAGCTTAAGGGACCAGCGGGCTGTTGAGCAGTTCTTC.

V is TRBV9 and J is TRBJ2-3, with 9 bases aligning to TRBD2. The CDR3 consists of 17 residues. In germline, CDR1 is SGDLS, CDR2 YYNGEE. J gave up 4 bases and V 0 bases, and 9 bases lay outside the gene matches. The CDR3 protein is CASSVEPGGRAADTQYF. The CDR3 DNA follows: TGTGCCAGCAGCGTAGAGCCTGGCGGGAGGGCCGCAGATACGCAGTATTTT.

The chain has TRBV6-5 and TRBJ2-3; tentative D call: TRBD2 (5 bases). Trimming took 5 bases from V and 6 from J, leaving 9 bases between them. There are 12 residues in the CDR3. Looked up from germline, CDR1 is MNHEY and CDR2 is SVGAGI. The chain's CDR3 is CASSRGRDTQYF. The CDR3 coding sequence is TGTGCCAGCAGTCGCGGGCGGGATACGCAGTATTTT.

The rearrangement joins TRBV18 to TRBJ1-2, with D tentatively TRBD1 (5 bases). The CDR3 length is 13 residues. Germline-derived CDR1 and CDR2 are KGHSH and LQKENI. V lost 6 bases to trimming and J lost 3 bases, with 11 bases between them. This chain's CDR3 is CASSPDRDYGYTF. Here the CDR3 DNA reads TGTGCCAGCTCCCCCGACAGAGACTATGGCTACACCTTC.

This rearrangement joins TRBV7-6 to TRBJ2-5; D might be TRBD2 (5 bases). V shed 5 bases and J shed 5 bases, with 21 bases lying between them. Looked up from germline, CDR1 is SGHVS and CDR2 is FNYEAQ. There are 16 residues in the CDR3. The CDR3 region has the DNA TGTGCCAGCAGCGACCAGGACTTGGATCATGAGGAGACCCAGTACTTC. Protein: CASSDQDLDHEETQYF.

This clone showed up just a few times. V and J are TRBV19 and TRBJ2-7; tentative D call: TRBD2 (5 bases). The CDR3 is made up of 13 amino acids. Germline assignment: CDR1 LNHDA and CDR2 SQIVND (reference sequence). The ends were cut back, 6 bases at V and 5 bases at J, with 14 bases in the middle. The CDR3 region has the DNA TGTGCCAGTAGCCTCTCGAGGGTGAACGAGCAGTACTTC. This codes for CASSLSRVNEQYF.

The chain is built from TRBV7-3 and TRBJ2-1; unclear D gene. The germline gives CDR1 SGHTA, CDR2 FQGTGA. This CDR3 has 13 amino acids. The V and J ends lost 2 bases and 4 bases respectively, with 6 bases between them. The CDR3 DNA follows: TGTGCCAGCAGCTTACAGGTTTACAATGAGCAGTTCTTC. This encodes CASSLQVYNEQFF. Using reference TRBV7-3 and TRBJ2-1 for the parts outside the CDR3, the full variable domain is GAGVSQTPSNKVTEKGKYVELRCDPISGHTALYWYRQSLGQGPEFLIYFQGTGAADDSGLPNDRFFAVRPEGSVSTLKIQRTERGDSAVYLCASSLQVYNEQFFGPGTRLTVL.

The V call is TRBV7-2, the J call TRBJ2-1; 7 bases line up with TRBD2. V lost 3 bases to trimming and J lost 9 bases; unmatched junction nucleotides: 11. CDR1 SGHTA and CDR2 FQGNSA come from the germline V gene. This CDR3 contains 15 residues. The CDR3 spells CASSFLGLHFGEQFF. CDR3 DNA: TGTGCCAGCAGCTTTTTGGGACTACATTTTGGTGAGCAGTTCTTC.

The genes are TRBV5-4 and TRBJ2-1, with a tentative D call TRBD2 (6 bases). The CDR3 sequence is 16 residues long. Germline V gene sequence: CDR1 SGHNT, CDR2 YYREEE (reference sequence). Trimming left V 0 bases short and J 3 bases short, with 13 bases between. CDR3 region: CASSLGMGGGYNEQFF. In nucleotides, the CDR3 is TGTGCCAGCAGCTTGGGAATGGGGGGAGGCTACAATGAGCAGTTCTTC.